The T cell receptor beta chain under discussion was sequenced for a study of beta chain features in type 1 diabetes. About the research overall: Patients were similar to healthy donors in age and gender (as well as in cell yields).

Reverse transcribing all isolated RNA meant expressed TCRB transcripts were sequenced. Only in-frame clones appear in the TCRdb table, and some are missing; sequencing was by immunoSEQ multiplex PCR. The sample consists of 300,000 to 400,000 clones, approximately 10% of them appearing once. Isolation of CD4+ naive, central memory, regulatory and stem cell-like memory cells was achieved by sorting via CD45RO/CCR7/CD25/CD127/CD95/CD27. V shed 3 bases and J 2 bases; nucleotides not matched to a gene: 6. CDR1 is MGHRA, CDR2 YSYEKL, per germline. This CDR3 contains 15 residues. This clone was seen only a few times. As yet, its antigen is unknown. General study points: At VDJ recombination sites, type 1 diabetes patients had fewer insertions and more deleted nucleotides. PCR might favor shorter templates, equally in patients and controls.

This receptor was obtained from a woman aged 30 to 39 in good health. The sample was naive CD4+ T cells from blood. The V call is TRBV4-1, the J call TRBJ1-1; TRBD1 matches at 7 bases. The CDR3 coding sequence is TGCGCCAGCAGCCACCCGGGACAGAGAAACACTGAAGCTTTCTTT. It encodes CASSHPGQRNTEAFF.